The rows below give T cell receptor beta chains drawn from one sample of a study of T cells in Graves' hyperthyroidism and ophthalmopathy. TCRdb redid the calling of the multiplex PCR reads with MiXCR, one entry per CDR3 protein. The sample carries about 360,000 distinct CDR3 sequences, less than 15% recorded once. Sequenced input: blood. These receptors all stem from a woman between 18 and 29 years old with Graves' hyperthyroidism. Both conserved end residues are part of each CDR3. The D gene is left open where the match is weak. The listing skips clone size in some rows; elsewhere it reads once, few, many or a size class.

clone size: -
V gene: TRBV20-1
D gene: -
CDR3 length: 12
J gene: TRBJ2-1
CDR3 protein: CSARPDGNEQFF
CDR3 DNA: TGCAGTGCTAGACCGGACGGAAATGAGCAGTTCTTC

clone size: many
V gene: TRBV7-2
D gene: TRBD2
CDR3 length: 15
J gene: TRBJ2-7
CDR3 protein: CASSPNPQRGYEQYF
CDR3 DNA: TGTGCCAGCAGCCCGAACCCTCAGCGGGGTTACGAGCAGTACTTC

clone size: many
V gene: TRBV12-3/TRBV12-4
D gene: -
CDR3 length: 11
J gene: TRBJ2-7
CDR3 protein: CASSSFYEQYF
CDR3 DNA: TGTGCCAGCAGTTCGTTTTACGAGCAGTACTTC

clone size: many
V gene: TRBV20-1
D gene: -
CDR3 length: 12
J gene: TRBJ2-7
CDR3 protein: CSANGDFYEQYF
CDR3 DNA: TGCAGTGCGAACGGGGACTTCTACGAGCAGTACTTC

clone size: -
V gene: TRBV6-1
D gene: -
CDR3 length: 13
J gene: TRBJ2-7
CDR3 protein: CAVRSGASYEQYF
CDR3 DNA: TGTGCCGTTAGGTCAGGAGCTTCCTACGAGCAGTACTTC

clone size: many
V gene: TRBV27
D gene: -
CDR3 length: 14
J gene: TRBJ1-6
CDR3 protein: CASSLRGGNSPLHF
CDR3 DNA: TGTGCCAGCAGTTTAAGGGGGGGCAATTCACCCCTCCACTTT

clone size: -
V gene: TRBV4-2
D gene: -
CDR3 length: 19
J gene: TRBJ1-4
CDR3 protein: CASSQEGTSQRVANEKLFF
CDR3 DNA: TGTGCCAGCAGCCAAGAAGGGACATCACAAAGGGTAGCTAATGAAAAACTGTTTTTT

clone size: many
V gene: TRBV24-1
D gene: -
CDR3 length: 15
J gene: TRBJ1-3
CDR3 protein: CATSDPTSSGNTIYF
CDR3 DNA: TGTGCCACCAGTGATCCGACAAGCTCTGGAAACACCATATATTTT

clone size: -
V gene: TRBV4-1
D gene: -
CDR3 length: 15
J gene: TRBJ1-1
CDR3 protein: CASSQLQGLDTEAFF
CDR3 DNA: TGCGCCAGCAGCCAACTACAGGGCCTAGACACTGAAGCTTTCTTT

clone size: many
V gene: TRBV20-1
D gene: -
CDR3 length: 14
J gene: TRBJ2-7
CDR3 protein: CSARDGTSANEQYF
CDR3 DNA: TGCAGTGCTAGAGATGGGACATCTGCCAACGAGCAGTACTTC

clone size: many
V gene: TRBV29-1
D gene: -
CDR3 length: 14
J gene: TRBJ2-5
CDR3 protein: CSVPGRGSQETQYF
CDR3 DNA: TGCAGCGTTCCGGGAAGGGGTTCCCAAGAGACCCAGTACTTC

clone size: few
V gene: TRBV24-1
D gene: TRBD1
CDR3 length: 13
J gene: TRBJ2-1
CDR3 protein: CATRGTGYNEQFF
CDR3 DNA: TGTGCCACCAGGGGGACAGGTTACAATGAGCAGTTCTTC

clone size: many
V gene: TRBV28
D gene: TRBD1
CDR3 length: 17
J gene: TRBJ1-6
CDR3 protein: CASSIAQGARHNSPLHF
CDR3 DNA: TGTGCCAGCAGTATAGCACAGGGGGCTCGACATAATTCACCCCTCCACTTT

clone size: many
V gene: TRBV7-2
D gene: -
CDR3 length: 16
J gene: TRBJ2-5
CDR3 protein: CASSLLSIFELETQYF
CDR3 DNA: TGTGCCAGCAGCTTATTATCTATTTTCGAGTTGGAGACCCAGTACTTC

clone size: many
V gene: TRBV18
D gene: TRBD1
CDR3 length: 12
J gene: TRBJ1-1
CDR3 protein: CASSPRTGEAFF
CDR3 DNA: TGTGCCAGCTCACCTAGGACAGGGGAAGCTTTCTTT

clone size: many
V gene: TRBV20-1
D gene: -
CDR3 length: 14
J gene: TRBJ1-1
CDR3 protein: CSAPVEGLGTEAFF
CDR3 DNA: TGCAGTGCCCCGGTGGAGGGGTTGGGCACTGAAGCTTTCTTT

clone size: -
V gene: TRBV6-1
D gene: TRBD1
CDR3 length: 18
J gene: TRBJ2-7
CDR3 protein: CASSPGTGQTEFTYEQYF
CDR3 DNA: TGTGCCAGCAGTCCCGGGACAGGGCAAACCGAATTTACCTACGAGCAGTACTTC

clone size: many
V gene: TRBV20-1
D gene: -
CDR3 length: 11
J gene: TRBJ1-5
CDR3 protein: CSAIENQPQHF
CDR3 DNA: TGCAGTGCTATTGAGAATCAGCCCCAGCATTTT

clone size: -
V gene: TRBV5-1
D gene: -
CDR3 length: 15
J gene: TRBJ2-2
CDR3 protein: CASSLSSGTTGELFF
CDR3 DNA: TGCGCCAGCAGCTTGTCTTCGGGGACCACCGGGGAGCTGTTTTTT

clone size: many
V gene: TRBV6-2/TRBV6-3
D gene: TRBD2
CDR3 length: 16
J gene: TRBJ2-1
CDR3 protein: CASSLLAGGRYNEQFF
CDR3 DNA: TGTGCCAGCAGTCTCTTAGCGGGGGGGCGCTACAATGAGCAGTTCTTC

clone size: many
V gene: TRBV2
D gene: TRBD2
CDR3 length: 16
J gene: TRBJ2-2
CDR3 protein: CASSVMAGGVGGELFF
CDR3 DNA: TGTGCCAGCAGTGTAATGGCGGGAGGCGTCGGCGGGGAGCTGTTTTTT

clone size: many
V gene: TRBV5-1
D gene: -
CDR3 length: 14
J gene: TRBJ1-1
CDR3 protein: CASSLANTNTEAFF
CDR3 DNA: TGCGCCAGCAGCTTGGCTAACACAAACACTGAAGCTTTCTTT

clone size: few
V gene: TRBV10-3
D gene: -
CDR3 length: 17
J gene: TRBJ1-5
CDR3 protein: CAISESIGSYSNQPQHF
CDR3 DNA: TGTGCCATCAGTGAGTCGATCGGATCCTATAGCAATCAGCCCCAGCATTTT

clone size: many
V gene: TRBV5-6
D gene: TRBD1
CDR3 length: 15
J gene: TRBJ1-2
CDR3 protein: CASSLATWTGGGYTF
CDR3 DNA: TGTGCCAGCAGCTTGGCTACATGGACAGGTGGCGGCTACACCTTC

clone size: -
V gene: TRBV11-2
D gene: -
CDR3 length: 15
J gene: TRBJ1-4
CDR3 protein: CASSYPGRGNEKLFF
CDR3 DNA: TGTGCCAGCTCATACCCGGGCAGGGGAAATGAAAAACTGTTTTTT

clone size: -
V gene: TRBV4-1
D gene: -
CDR3 length: 11
J gene: TRBJ1-3
CDR3 protein: CASRGGNTIYF
CDR3 DNA: TGCGCCAGCCGAGGGGGAAACACCATATATTTT

clone size: few
V gene: TRBV6-1
D gene: -
CDR3 length: 19
J gene: TRBJ1-3
CDR3 protein: CASRFGHSSTGPLGNTIYF
CDR3 DNA: TGTGCCAGCAGGTTTGGACACTCCTCGACAGGACCACTCGGAAACACCATATATTTT

clone size: many
V gene: TRBV29-1
D gene: -
CDR3 length: 12
J gene: TRBJ2-5
CDR3 protein: CSADSYEETQYF
CDR3 DNA: TGCAGCGCGGACTCTTATGAGGAGACCCAGTACTTC

clone size: many
V gene: TRBV28
D gene: -
CDR3 length: 13
J gene: TRBJ1-2
CDR3 protein: CASSLSGNYGYTF
CDR3 DNA: TGTGCCAGCAGTTTGTCGGGAAACTATGGCTACACCTTC

clone size: many
V gene: TRBV28
D gene: -
CDR3 length: 13
J gene: TRBJ2-5
CDR3 protein: CASNAGGGETQYF
CDR3 DNA: TGTGCCAGCAACGCAGGGGGGGGAGAGACCCAGTACTTC

clone size: many
V gene: TRBV7-3
D gene: -
CDR3 length: 20
J gene: TRBJ1-6
CDR3 protein: CASNNDWQARAVTYNSPLHF
CDR3 DNA: TGTGCCAGCAACAACGACTGGCAGGCGCGAGCTGTCACCTATAATTCACCCCTCCACTTT

clone size: many
V gene: TRBV7-8
D gene: -
CDR3 length: 18
J gene: TRBJ2-3
CDR3 protein: CASSSPPGRPYSTDTQYF
CDR3 DNA: TGTGCCAGCAGCTCTCCCCCGGGTAGACCCTATAGCACAGATACGCAGTATTTT

clone size: -
V gene: TRBV28
D gene: -
CDR3 length: 14
J gene: TRBJ2-3
CDR3 protein: CASSSTGGPDTQYF
CDR3 DNA: TGTGCCAGCAGTTCTACCGGGGGACCAGATACGCAGTATTTT

clone size: few
V gene: TRBV6-1
D gene: TRBD2
CDR3 length: 14
J gene: TRBJ2-3
CDR3 protein: CAISKGGDTDTQYF
CDR3 DNA: TGTGCCATCTCAAAGGGAGGGGACACAGATACGCAGTATTTT

clone size: many
V gene: TRBV7-2
D gene: -
CDR3 length: 14
J gene: TRBJ2-7
CDR3 protein: CASSFVDTNYEQYF
CDR3 DNA: TGTGCCAGCAGCTTCGTGGACACAAACTACGAGCAGTACTTC

clone size: many
V gene: TRBV2
D gene: -
CDR3 length: 14
J gene: TRBJ1-2
CDR3 protein: CASSARAFNYGYTF
CDR3 DNA: TGTGCCAGCAGCGCAAGGGCGTTTAACTATGGCTACACCTTC

clone size: many
V gene: TRBV18
D gene: -
CDR3 length: 15
J gene: TRBJ1-1
CDR3 protein: CASSPPIGFNTEAFF
CDR3 DNA: TGTGCCAGCTCACCACCGATCGGATTTAACACTGAAGCTTTCTTT

clone size: many
V gene: TRBV3-1
D gene: TRBD1
CDR3 length: 18
J gene: TRBJ1-1
CDR3 protein: CASSPSAPGTGTYTEAFF
CDR3 DNA: TGTGCCAGCAGCCCAAGTGCCCCCGGGACAGGTACCTACACTGAAGCTTTCTTT

clone size: many
V gene: TRBV13
D gene: -
CDR3 length: 14
J gene: TRBJ1-5
CDR3 protein: CASSLGQEGQPQHF
CDR3 DNA: TGTGCCAGCAGCTTAGGCCAAGAAGGGCAGCCCCAGCATTTT

clone size: many
V gene: TRBV3-1
D gene: TRBD2
CDR3 length: 16
J gene: TRBJ2-3
CDR3 protein: CAVGLAGGRATDTQYF
CDR3 DNA: TGTGCCGTTGGACTAGCGGGGGGGCGCGCAACAGATACGCAGTATTTT

clone size: few
V gene: TRBV20-1
D gene: TRBD2
CDR3 length: 17
J gene: TRBJ2-2
CDR3 protein: CSARAPGLAENTGELFF
CDR3 DNA: TGCAGTGCTAGAGCTCCGGGACTAGCGGAGAACACCGGGGAGCTGTTTTTT

clone size: many
V gene: TRBV5-5
D gene: -
CDR3 length: 13
J gene: TRBJ1-5
CDR3 protein: CASSLDLEQPQHF
CDR3 DNA: TGTGCCAGCAGCTTGGATCTGGAGCAGCCCCAGCATTTT

clone size: few
V gene: TRBV30
D gene: -
CDR3 length: 13
J gene: TRBJ1-2
CDR3 protein: CAWSFPAGDGYTF
CDR3 DNA: TGTGCCTGGAGTTTTCCGGCCGGGGATGGCTACACCTTC

clone size: many
V gene: TRBV7-9
D gene: -
CDR3 length: 13
J gene: TRBJ2-5
CDR3 protein: CASSSYSGETQYF
CDR3 DNA: TGTGCCAGCAGCTCGTATAGTGGAGAGACCCAGTACTTC

clone size: many
V gene: TRBV27
D gene: TRBD1
CDR3 length: 17
J gene: TRBJ1-5
CDR3 protein: CASGFLQGQGSHQPQHF
CDR3 DNA: TGTGCCAGCGGATTCCTTCAGGGACAGGGTTCCCATCAGCCCCAGCATTTT

clone size: -
V gene: TRBV9
D gene: TRBD2
CDR3 length: 16
J gene: TRBJ2-1
CDR3 protein: CASSVGSSGTYNEQFF
CDR3 DNA: TGTGCCAGCAGCGTAGGTTCTAGCGGTACCTACAATGAGCAGTTCTTC

clone size: few
V gene: TRBV3-1
D gene: -
CDR3 length: 11
J gene: TRBJ2-7
CDR3 protein: CASSHHYEQYF
CDR3 DNA: TGTGCCAGCAGCCACCACTACGAGCAGTACTTC

clone size: few
V gene: TRBV6-4
D gene: -
CDR3 length: 14
J gene: TRBJ1-2
CDR3 protein: CASSSTPESYGYTF
CDR3 DNA: TGTGCCAGCAGCTCTACCCCCGAGAGCTATGGCTACACCTTC

clone size: -
V gene: TRBV6-2/TRBV6-3
D gene: -
CDR3 length: 14
J gene: TRBJ1-1
CDR3 protein: CASSLFRINTEAFF
CDR3 DNA: TGTGCCAGCAGCCTCTTCAGAATAAACACTGAAGCTTTCTTT

clone size: many
V gene: TRBV5-5
D gene: TRBD2
CDR3 length: 14
J gene: TRBJ2-2
CDR3 protein: CASSLDRGAGELFF
CDR3 DNA: TGTGCCAGCAGCTTGGATCGGGGGGCCGGGGAGCTGTTTTTT

clone size: -
V gene: TRBV5-1
D gene: -
CDR3 length: 16
J gene: TRBJ2-5
CDR3 protein: CASSHTSRTPQETQYF
CDR3 DNA: TGCGCCAGCAGCCATACGTCGAGGACACCGCAAGAGACCCAGTACTTC

clone size: many
V gene: TRBV24-1
D gene: TRBD2
CDR3 length: 15
J gene: TRBJ2-2
CDR3 protein: CATSVSGSRTGELFF
CDR3 DNA: TGTGCCACCAGTGTTAGCGGGAGTCGCACCGGGGAGCTGTTTTTT

clone size: -
V gene: TRBV19
D gene: -
CDR3 length: 13
J gene: TRBJ1-1
CDR3 protein: CASRTTENTEAFF
CDR3 DNA: TGTGCCAGTAGGACGACAGAGAACACTGAAGCTTTCTTT

clone size: -
V gene: TRBV18
D gene: -
CDR3 length: 16
J gene: TRBJ2-1
CDR3 protein: CASSPPGRVVYNEQFF
CDR3 DNA: TGTGCCAGCTCACCACCCGGCCGGGTGGTTTACAATGAGCAGTTCTTC

clone size: -
V gene: TRBV19
D gene: TRBD2
CDR3 length: 14
J gene: TRBJ2-5
CDR3 protein: CASSLAGYRETQYF
CDR3 DNA: TGTGCCAGTTCACTAGCGGGATATCGAGAGACCCAGTACTTC